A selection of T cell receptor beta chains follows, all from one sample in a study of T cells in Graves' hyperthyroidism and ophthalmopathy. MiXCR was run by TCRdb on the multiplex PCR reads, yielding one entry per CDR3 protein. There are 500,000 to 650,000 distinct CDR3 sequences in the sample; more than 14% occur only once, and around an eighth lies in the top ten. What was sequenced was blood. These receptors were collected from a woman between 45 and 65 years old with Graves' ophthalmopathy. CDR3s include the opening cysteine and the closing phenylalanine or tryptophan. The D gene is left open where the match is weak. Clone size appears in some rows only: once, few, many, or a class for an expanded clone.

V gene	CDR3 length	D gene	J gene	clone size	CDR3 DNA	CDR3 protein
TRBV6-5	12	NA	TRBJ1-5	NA	TGTGCCAGCAGTTCTTTTAGCGGGAGCCTGCATTTT	CASSSFSGSLHF
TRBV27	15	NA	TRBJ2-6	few	TGTGCCAGCAGTTCAGGGTCCTCTGGGGCCAACGTCCTGACTTTC	CASSSGSSGANVLTF
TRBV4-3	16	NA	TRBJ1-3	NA	TGCGCCAGCAGCCAAGGACCCGCGGGCTTCGGAAACACCATATATTTT	CASSQGPAGFGNTIYF
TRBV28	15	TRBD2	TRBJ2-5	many	TGTGCCAGCAGTTTAGCGGGAGTGCTCGGGGAGACCCAGTACTTC	CASSLAGVLGETQYF
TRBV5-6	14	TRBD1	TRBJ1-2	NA	TGTGCCAGCACCCGGGGACAGTTAGGCTATGGCTACACCTTC	CASTRGQLGYGYTF
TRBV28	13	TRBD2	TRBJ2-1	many	TGTGCCAGTAGCGGGAGGCTATACAATGAGCAGTTCTTC	CASSGRLYNEQFF
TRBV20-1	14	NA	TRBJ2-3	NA	TGCAGTGCTACGTCCGGAAGCGGCACAGATACGCAGTATTTT	CSATSGSGTDTQYF
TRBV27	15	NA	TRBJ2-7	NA	TGTGCCAGCAGTTTATCGCCGGGTCGTTACTACGAGCAGTACTTC	CASSLSPGRYYEQYF
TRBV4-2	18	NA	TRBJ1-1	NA	TGTGCCAGCAGCCAAGAAGTCGTCGCTGCGACAGTGAACACTGAAGCTTTCTTT	CASSQEVVAATVNTEAFF
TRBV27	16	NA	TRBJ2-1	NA	TGTGCCAGCAGAGGAGCCCCAGGGGTCCCTTACAATGAGCAGTTCTTC	CASRGAPGVPYNEQFF
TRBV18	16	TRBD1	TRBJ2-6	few	TGTGCCAGCTCAGAGGACAGGGTCTCTGGGGCCAACGTCCTGACTTTC	CASSEDRVSGANVLTF
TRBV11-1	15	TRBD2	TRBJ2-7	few	TGTGCCAGCAGCGGGGTAGCGGGAGCCTCGGACGAGCAGTACTTC	CASSGVAGASDEQYF
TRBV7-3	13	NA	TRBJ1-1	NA	TGTGCCAGCAGCTCTGCGACCGGAACTGAAGCTTTCTTT	CASSSATGTEAFF
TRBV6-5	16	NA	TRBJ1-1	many	TGTGCCAGCAGTTACGACCTACTAAGGGCGAACACTGAAGCTTTCTTT	CASSYDLLRANTEAFF
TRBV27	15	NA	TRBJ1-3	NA	TGTGCCAGCAGTTCCCTGACAGAGGTTAGAAACACCATATATTTT	CASSSLTEVRNTIYF
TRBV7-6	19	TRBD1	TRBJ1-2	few	TGTGCCAGCAGCTTAGTAATTCAAGGTGTTGGGACAGTGCCAAGTGGCTACACCTTC	CASSLVIQGVGTVPSGYTF
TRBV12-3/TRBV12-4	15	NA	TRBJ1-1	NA	TGTGCCAGCAGTTTAGTGAGTCGGGGGGGCACTGAAGCTTTCTTT	CASSLVSRGGTEAFF
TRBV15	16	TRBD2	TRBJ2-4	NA	TGTGCCACCAGCAGAGATCTGGGGGGGACCAAAAACATTCAGTACTTC	CATSRDLGGTKNIQYF
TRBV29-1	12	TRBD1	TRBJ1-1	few	TGCAGCGCAGGACAGGGGGGGATTGAAGCTTTCTTT	CSAGQGGIEAFF
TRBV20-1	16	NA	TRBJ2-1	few	TGCAGTGTAAAACCCCGAATGGCTGGCTCCTACAATGAGCAGTTCTTC	CSVKPRMAGSYNEQFF
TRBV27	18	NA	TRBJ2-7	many	TGTGCCAGCAGTTCTAAGTCCGGACGGCGCATGGGGCCCTACGAGCAGTACTTC	CASSSKSGRRMGPYEQYF
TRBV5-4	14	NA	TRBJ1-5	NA	TGTGCCAGCAGCTTGATTATAGGGTCGTTAGCCCAGCATTTT	CASSLIIGSLAQHF
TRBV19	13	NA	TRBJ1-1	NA	TGTGCCAGTAGTATGGCTATGGGAGGTGAAGCTTTCTTT	CASSMAMGGEAFF
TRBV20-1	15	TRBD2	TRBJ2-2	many	TGCAGTGCCTCAGGACTAGCGGGAGTATCCGGGGAGCTGTTTTTT	CSASGLAGVSGELFF
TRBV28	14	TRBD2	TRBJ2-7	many	TGTGCCAGCAGTTTTGCGCGGGGGATTATCGAGCAGTACTTC	CASSFARGIIEQYF
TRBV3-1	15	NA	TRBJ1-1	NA	TGTGCCAGCAGCCAACTAACGGGGCAGGGCACTGAAGCTCTCTTT	CASSQLTGQGTEALF
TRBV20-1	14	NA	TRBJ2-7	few	TGCAGTGCTAGCTCCGGTCTTCTGGCCTACGAGCAGTACTTC	CSASSGLLAYEQYF
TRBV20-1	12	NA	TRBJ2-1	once	TGCAGTGCTCCCGACTGGGGCTATGAGCAGTTCTTC	CSAPDWGYEQFF
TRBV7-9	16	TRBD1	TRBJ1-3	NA	TGTGCCAGCAGCTTACCCCCAGGGGGTTACAGAAACACCATATATTTT	CASSLPPGGYRNTIYF
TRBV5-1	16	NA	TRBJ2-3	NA	TGCGCCAGCAGCTTGGTGGGCGGGCTCAGCACAGATACGCAGTATTTT	CASSLVGGLSTDTQYF
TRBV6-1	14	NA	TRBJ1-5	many	TGTGCCAGCAGCGACAAGTCCAGGGCTCAGCCCCAGCATTTT	CASSDKSRAQPQHF
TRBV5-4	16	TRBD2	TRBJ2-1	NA	TGTGCCAGCAGCTTCAAGCGGGAGACCCATAGCAATGAGCAGTTCTTC	CASSFKRETHSNEQFF
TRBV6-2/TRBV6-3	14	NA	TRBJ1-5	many	TGTGCCAGCAGTTACGAACCGAGCAATCAGCCCCAGCATTTT	CASSYEPSNQPQHF
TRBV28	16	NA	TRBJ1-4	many	TGTGCCAGCAGTTTTGCGACACACGCAACTAATGAAAAACTGTTTTTT	CASSFATHATNEKLFF
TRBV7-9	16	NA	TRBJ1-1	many	TGTGCCAGCAGCTTACCCCCAGGAGGGAAGAACACTGAAGCTTTCTTT	CASSLPPGGKNTEAFF
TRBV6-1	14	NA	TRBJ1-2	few	TGTGCCAGCACTATGTCTCGAGGGGCTCTTGGCTACACCTTC	CASTMSRGALGYTF
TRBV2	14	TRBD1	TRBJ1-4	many	TGTGCCAGCAGGCCCGGGACAGGGAATGAAAAACTGTTTTTT	CASRPGTGNEKLFF
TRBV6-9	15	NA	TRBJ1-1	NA	TGTGCCAGCAGTTACGGGGGGGGCGCGAACACTGAAGCTTTCTTT	CASSYGGGANTEAFF
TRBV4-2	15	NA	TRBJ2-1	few	TGTGCCAGCAGCCAAGATAGTCAGGGAATCGATGAGCAGTTCTTC	CASSQDSQGIDEQFF
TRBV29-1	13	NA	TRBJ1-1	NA	TGCAGCGTTGTGGTACAGCCGAACACTGAAGCTTTCTTT	CSVVVQPNTEAFF
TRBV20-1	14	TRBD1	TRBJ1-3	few	TGCAGTGCTAGAGTGACAGGGGGTGGAAACACCATATATTTT	CSARVTGGGNTIYF
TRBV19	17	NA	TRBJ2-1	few	TGTGCCAGTAGTATAGGCGGGACCCCGAGCTCCTACAATGAGCAGTTCTTC	CASSIGGTPSSYNEQFF
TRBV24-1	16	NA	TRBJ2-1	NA	TGTGCCACCAGTGTCCCGGACTCACCGAGGGGCAATGAGCAGTTCTTC	CATSVPDSPRGNEQFF
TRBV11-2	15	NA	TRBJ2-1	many	TGTGCCAGCAGCCCCCGGGACATTGCTTACAATGAGCAGTTCTTC	CASSPRDIAYNEQFF
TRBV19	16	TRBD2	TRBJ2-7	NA	TGTGCCAGTAGTATTGGGCTAGCGGGAGTTCCTTTGGAGCAGTACTTC	CASSIGLAGVPLEQYF
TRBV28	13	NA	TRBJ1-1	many	TGTGCCAGCATCGTTCCGGGGGGCTCTGAAGCTTTCTTT	CASIVPGGSEAFF